This T cell receptor delta chain was profiled in a study of γδ T cells in repeated Plasmodium falciparum infection. Flow sorting of PBMC yielded separate Vgamma9/Vdelta2+ and Vdelta2-negative gammadelta T cell populations for bulk repertoire analysis. TCRdb reprocessed the multiplex PCR reads through CATT. The data contain over 55,000 delta-chain clones, around 1.5% of them singletons. Concerning this clone itself: The protein TCRdb gives is from a much larger clone and does not agree with this DNA's translation at residue 8, likely a read error; the protein shown here comes from the DNA.

Trimming took 4 bases from V and 4 from J; bases not matched to a gene: 17. Germline V gene lookup returns CDR1 TSWWSYY and CDR2 QGS. The CDR3 has 19 amino acids. Sample: gamma-delta T cells from blood. The clonotype was recovered from a pool of human donors (malaria-infected and uninfected, not separated). The rearrangement joins TRDV1 to TRDJ1, with 11 bases fitting TRDD3. Here the CDR3 DNA reads TGTGCTCTTGGGGGATTCGATGACTACGTACTGGGGGATATCGATAAACTCATCTTT. Protein sequence: CALGGFDDYVLGDIDKLIF.